The T cell receptor (beta chain) under discussion was sequenced for a study of long-term antiretroviral therapy in people with HIV. Broader study findings: Among HIV repertoires, CDR3 length ranges were narrower than those of controls. Every time point showed a repertoire led by clones expanded before ART. An increase in diversity followed ART, yet levels stayed below transplant donor controls.

Sequencing relied on immunoSEQ assay v3.0, run at survey level. Using immunoSEQ multiplex PCR, the repertoire was profiled, and TCRdb retains in-frame clones only, with some absent. The sample has some 31,000 clones, 95% seen once; the top ten hold around 7.4%. Remarks on this clone: Its target is unknown.

Germline CDR1 is MGHDK and CDR2 is SYGVNS. CDR3 length: 12 residues. V shed 2 bases and J shed 2 bases, with 1 base lying between them. This clonotype originated in a man aged 30 to 39 with HIV. The chain is built from TRBV25-1 and TRBJ2-1; no clear D gene. The source material was unsorted PBMCs, sampled 5.3 years after starting antiretroviral therapy. CDR3 loop: CASSEPYNEQFF. The CDR3 coding sequence is TGTGCCAGCAGTGAACCCTACAATGAGCAGTTCTTC. Looking up the rest from reference TRBV25-1 and TRBJ2-1 gives the full variable domain: EADIYQTPRYLVIGTGKKITLECSQTMGHDKMYWYQQDPGMELHLIHYSYGVNSTEKGDLSSESTVSRIRTEHFPLTLESARPSHTSQYLCASSEPYNEQFFGPGTRLTVL.